This TCR beta chain appears in the sequencing data of a study of blood T cell repertoires in COVID-19. Germline V lookup: CDR1 MDHEN, CDR2 SYDVKM. CDR3 length: 17 amino acids. The V end lost 5 bases, the J end lost 1 base, and 20 bases lay between the germline ends. Sequencing used immunoSEQ multiplex PCR; TCRdb keeps in-frame clones, though not all of them. The table has 75,000 to 95,000 clones, approximately 87% seen once. The receptor's source is a human donor in a cohort sampled during active COVID-19. Sequencing was carried out using peripheral blood. This chain links TRBV28 with TRBJ1-1; D may be TRBD1 (5 bases). The CDR3 is CASSLSGQGLRNTEAFF. CDR3 DNA: TGTGCCAGCAGTCTATCAGGGCAGGGCTTGCGGAACACTGAAGCTTTCTTT.